A selection of T cell receptor beta chains follows, all from one sample in a study of blood T cell repertoires in COVID-19. Repertoires were generated with immunoSEQ multiplex PCR, while TCRdb's copy carries only in-frame clones and drops some. The data show around 110,000 clones, 75% to 90% seen once. Input material: peripheral blood. The receptors were gathered from a man between 25 and 39 years old with acute or convalescent COVID-19. Each CDR3 is given with its conserved first and last residue. The order of the fields is CDR3 protein, CDR3 DNA, CDR3 length, J gene, D gene, clone size, V gene. D genes are given only for firm matches. Only some rows state a clone size, as once, few, many or a class for expanded clones.

CDR3 protein: CASSFSGAGAFF
CDR3 DNA: TGTGCCAGCAGCTTTTCAGGGGCTGGAGCTTTCTTT
CDR3 length: 12
J gene: TRBJ1-1
D gene: NA
clone size: once
V gene: TRBV5-6

CDR3 protein: CASSQGLHGQYYGYTF
CDR3 DNA: TGCGCCAGCAGCCAAGGACTACATGGACAGTACTATGGCTACACCTTC
CDR3 length: 16
J gene: TRBJ1-2
D gene: NA
clone size: once
V gene: TRBV4-1

CDR3 protein: CASSERGEGDTQYF
CDR3 DNA: TGTGCCAGCAGTGAGCGGGGGGAAGGAGATACGCAGTATTTT
CDR3 length: 14
J gene: TRBJ2-3
D gene: TRBD2
clone size: NA
V gene: TRBV6-4

CDR3 protein: CASSYTHGGGRTQYF
CDR3 DNA: TGTGCCAGCAGTTACACCCACGGCGGGGGACGGACCCAGTACTTC
CDR3 length: 15
J gene: TRBJ2-5
D gene: TRBD2
clone size: NA
V gene: TRBV6-5

CDR3 protein: CASSQAAGGNTDTQYF
CDR3 DNA: TGTGCCAGCAGCCAAGCAGCGGGAGGAAACACAGATACGCAGTATTTT
CDR3 length: 16
J gene: TRBJ2-3
D gene: TRBD2
clone size: NA
V gene: TRBV3-1/TRBV3-2

CDR3 protein: CASSYSINRANEKLFF
CDR3 DNA: TGTGCCAGCAGTTACTCGATTAACAGAGCTAATGAAAAACTGTTTTTT
CDR3 length: 16
J gene: TRBJ1-4
D gene: NA
clone size: many
V gene: TRBV6-5

CDR3 protein: CASSPAGYNEQFF
CDR3 DNA: TGCGCCAGCAGCCCAGCAGGTTACAATGAGCAGTTCTTC
CDR3 length: 13
J gene: TRBJ2-1
D gene: NA
clone size: few
V gene: TRBV5-1

CDR3 protein: CASSMAGQKLFF
CDR3 DNA: TGTGCCAGTAGTATGGCAGGGCAAAAACTGTTTTTT
CDR3 length: 12
J gene: TRBJ1-4
D gene: NA
clone size: NA
V gene: TRBV19

CDR3 protein: CASSPGPDGGNYGYTF
CDR3 DNA: TGCGCCAGCAGCCCCGGACCCGATGGAGGTAACTATGGCTACACCTTC
CDR3 length: 16
J gene: TRBJ1-2
D gene: NA
clone size: once
V gene: TRBV5-1

CDR3 protein: CASSPTTSGPSPQYF
CDR3 DNA: TGTGCCAGCAGCCCTACGACTAGCGGGCCCTCCCCCCAGTACTTC
CDR3 length: 15
J gene: TRBJ2-5
D gene: TRBD2
clone size: NA
V gene: TRBV5-4

CDR3 protein: CASSLGDIGRSYGYTF
CDR3 DNA: TGTGCCAGCAGCTTAGGAGACATTGGTCGCTCCTATGGCTACACCTTC
CDR3 length: 16
J gene: TRBJ1-2
D gene: NA
clone size: few
V gene: TRBV7-9

CDR3 protein: CASSLGASGYTDTQYF
CDR3 DNA: TGTGCCAGCAGCTTAGGGGCTAGCGGTTACACAGATACGCAGTATTTT
CDR3 length: 16
J gene: TRBJ2-3
D gene: TRBD2
clone size: NA
V gene: TRBV7-6

CDR3 protein: CASGLGDRQTEAFF
CDR3 DNA: TGTGCTAGTGGTTTAGGGGATCGACAGACTGAAGCTTTCTTT
CDR3 length: 14
J gene: TRBJ1-1
D gene: NA
clone size: NA
V gene: TRBV12-5

CDR3 protein: CASSLETELTFSGANVLTF
CDR3 DNA: TGTGCCAGCAGCTTAGAGACGGAGCTGACCTTCTCTGGGGCCAACGTCCTGACTTTC
CDR3 length: 19
J gene: TRBJ2-6
D gene: NA
clone size: NA
V gene: TRBV7-3

CDR3 protein: CASSQVAGAGGYTF
CDR3 DNA: TGTGCCAGCAGCCAAGTGGCAGGGGCGGGCGGCTACACCTTC
CDR3 length: 14
J gene: TRBJ1-2
D gene: NA
clone size: few
V gene: TRBV14

CDR3 protein: CASTMMDYSGNTIYF
CDR3 DNA: TGTGCCAGCACCATGATGGACTACTCTGGAAACACCATATATTTT
CDR3 length: 15
J gene: TRBJ1-3
D gene: NA
clone size: NA
V gene: TRBV2

CDR3 protein: CASSYPTEAFF
CDR3 DNA: TGTGCCAGCAGTTACCCTACCGAAGCTTTCTTT
CDR3 length: 11
J gene: TRBJ1-1
D gene: NA
clone size: NA
V gene: TRBV6-2/TRBV6-3

CDR3 protein: CASSAGRAQGTQYF
CDR3 DNA: TGCGCCAGCTCCGCGGGTCGGGCACAGGGGACCCAGTACTTC
CDR3 length: 14
J gene: TRBJ2-5
D gene: NA
clone size: NA
V gene: TRBV4-1

CDR3 protein: CASSRGTTNNEQFF
CDR3 DNA: TGTGCCAGCAGCCGCGGGACGACGAACAATGAGCAGTTCTTC
CDR3 length: 14
J gene: TRBJ2-1
D gene: NA
clone size: many
V gene: TRBV11-3

CDR3 protein: CASSLGQGNEQFF
CDR3 DNA: TGCGCCAGCAGCCTTGGACAGGGCAATGAGCAGTTCTTC
CDR3 length: 13
J gene: TRBJ2-1
D gene: TRBD1
clone size: NA
V gene: TRBV5-1

CDR3 protein: CASSQTGIRQPQHF
CDR3 DNA: TGTGCCAGCAGTCAGACAGGGATCCGTCAGCCCCAGCATTTT
CDR3 length: 14
J gene: TRBJ1-5
D gene: TRBD1
clone size: NA
V gene: TRBV6-5

CDR3 protein: CASSEAGTGGEQYF
CDR3 DNA: TGTGCCAGCAGTGAAGCAGGGACAGGGGGCGAGCAGTACTTC
CDR3 length: 14
J gene: TRBJ2-7
D gene: TRBD1
clone size: NA
V gene: TRBV2

CDR3 protein: CASSYSLSGFDRETQYF
CDR3 DNA: TGTGCCAGCAGTTACTCTTTATCCGGGTTCGACCGGGAGACCCAGTACTTC
CDR3 length: 17
J gene: TRBJ2-5
D gene: NA
clone size: NA
V gene: TRBV6-2/TRBV6-3

CDR3 protein: CARSPSGGGEGSPLHF
CDR3 DNA: TGTGCCAGAAGCCCAAGCGGGGGCGGGGAAGGATCACCCCTCCACTTT
CDR3 length: 16
J gene: TRBJ1-6
D gene: NA
clone size: NA
V gene: TRBV5-3

CDR3 protein: CASSLALSGANVLTF
CDR3 DNA: TGTGCCAGCAGCTTAGCCCTCTCTGGGGCCAACGTCCTGACTTTC
CDR3 length: 15
J gene: TRBJ2-6
D gene: NA
clone size: NA
V gene: TRBV7-2

CDR3 protein: CSVPHTRGGYTF
CDR3 DNA: TGCAGCGTTCCCCACACCAGAGGTGGCTACACCTTC
CDR3 length: 12
J gene: TRBJ1-2
D gene: NA
clone size: NA
V gene: TRBV29-1

CDR3 protein: CASSSWGGPNEKLFF
CDR3 DNA: TGCGCCAGCAGCTCCTGGGGGGGCCCTAATGAAAAACTGTTTTTT
CDR3 length: 15
J gene: TRBJ1-4
D gene: NA
clone size: NA
V gene: TRBV4-1

CDR3 protein: CASSYWTGFAAGELFF
CDR3 DNA: TGTGCCAGCAGTTACTGGACAGGGTTCGCCGCCGGGGAGCTGTTTTTT
CDR3 length: 16
J gene: TRBJ2-2
D gene: TRBD1
clone size: few
V gene: TRBV6-2/TRBV6-3

CDR3 protein: CASSQRQGGNQPQHF
CDR3 DNA: TGTGCCAGCAGCCAAAGACAGGGTGGGAATCAGCCCCAGCATTTT
CDR3 length: 15
J gene: TRBJ1-5
D gene: TRBD1
clone size: NA
V gene: TRBV3-1/TRBV3-2

CDR3 protein: CASADRTMNTEAFF
CDR3 DNA: TGTGCTAGTGCGGACAGGACAATGAACACTGAAGCTTTCTTT
CDR3 length: 14
J gene: TRBJ1-1
D gene: TRBD1
clone size: NA
V gene: TRBV12-5

CDR3 protein: CASSLRGTAMNTEAFF
CDR3 DNA: TGTGCCAGCAGCTTACGTGGGACAGCAATGAACACTGAAGCTTTCTTT
CDR3 length: 16
J gene: TRBJ1-1
D gene: TRBD1
clone size: NA
V gene: TRBV11-2

CDR3 protein: CASSPPKGASGGKGFEQYF
CDR3 DNA: TGTGCCAGCAGCCCCCCAAAAGGGGCTAGCGGGGGTAAGGGGTTTGAGCAGTACTTC
CDR3 length: 19
J gene: TRBJ2-7
D gene: TRBD2
clone size: NA
V gene: TRBV7-9

CDR3 protein: CASSPGLAGVTDTQYF
CDR3 DNA: TGCGCCAGCAGCCCAGGACTAGCGGGGGTGACAGATACGCAGTATTTT
CDR3 length: 16
J gene: TRBJ2-3
D gene: TRBD2
clone size: NA
V gene: TRBV5-1

CDR3 protein: CASSSFLASGGYYGYTF
CDR3 DNA: TGTGCCAGCAGTTCTTTTCTTGCTTCGGGTGGGTACTATGGCTACACCTTC
CDR3 length: 17
J gene: TRBJ1-2
D gene: NA
clone size: many
V gene: TRBV27

CDR3 protein: CASSLAGKQETQYF
CDR3 DNA: TGTGCCAGCAGCCTAGCGGGAAAACAAGAGACCCAGTACTTC
CDR3 length: 14
J gene: TRBJ2-5
D gene: TRBD2
clone size: NA
V gene: TRBV5-5

CDR3 protein: CATRAQGQGSWTPEAFF
CDR3 DNA: TGTGCCACCAGGGCCCAGGGACAGGGGTCTTGGACGCCTGAAGCTTTCTTT
CDR3 length: 17
J gene: TRBJ1-1
D gene: TRBD1
clone size: once
V gene: TRBV15

CDR3 protein: CASSIVAVMNTEAFF
CDR3 DNA: TGTGCCAGTAGTATAGTGGCAGTCATGAACACTGAAGCTTTCTTT
CDR3 length: 15
J gene: TRBJ1-1
D gene: NA
clone size: NA
V gene: TRBV19

CDR3 protein: CASSLDSYDGYTF
CDR3 DNA: TGTGCCAGCAGCTTGGACTCTTACGATGGCTACACCTTC
CDR3 length: 13
J gene: TRBJ1-2
D gene: NA
clone size: few
V gene: TRBV5-8

CDR3 protein: CSVEVGHNTEAFF
CDR3 DNA: TGCAGCGTTGAAGTGGGACACAACACTGAAGCTTTCTTT
CDR3 length: 13
J gene: TRBJ1-1
D gene: NA
clone size: NA
V gene: TRBV29-1

CDR3 protein: CASRFDRNYGYTF
CDR3 DNA: TGCGCCAGCAGATTTGACAGGAACTATGGCTACACCTTC
CDR3 length: 13
J gene: TRBJ1-2
D gene: NA
clone size: NA
V gene: TRBV5-1

CDR3 protein: CASITTGAGNQPQHF
CDR3 DNA: TGTGCCAGTATCACGACAGGGGCTGGCAATCAGCCCCAGCATTTT
CDR3 length: 15
J gene: TRBJ1-5
D gene: TRBD1
clone size: few
V gene: TRBV19